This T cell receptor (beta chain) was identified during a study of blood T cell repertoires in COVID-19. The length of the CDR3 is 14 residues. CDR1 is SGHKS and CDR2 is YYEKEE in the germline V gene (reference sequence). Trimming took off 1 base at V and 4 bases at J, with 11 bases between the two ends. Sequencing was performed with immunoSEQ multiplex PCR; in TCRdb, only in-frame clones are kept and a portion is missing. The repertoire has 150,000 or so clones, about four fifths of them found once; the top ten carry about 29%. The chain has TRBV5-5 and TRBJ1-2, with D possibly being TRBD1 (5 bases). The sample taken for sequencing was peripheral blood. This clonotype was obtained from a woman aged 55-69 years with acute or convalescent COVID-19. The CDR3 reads CASSLSGHPYGYTF. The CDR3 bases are TGTGCCAGCAGCTTGTCTGGACACCCCTATGGCTACACCTTC.